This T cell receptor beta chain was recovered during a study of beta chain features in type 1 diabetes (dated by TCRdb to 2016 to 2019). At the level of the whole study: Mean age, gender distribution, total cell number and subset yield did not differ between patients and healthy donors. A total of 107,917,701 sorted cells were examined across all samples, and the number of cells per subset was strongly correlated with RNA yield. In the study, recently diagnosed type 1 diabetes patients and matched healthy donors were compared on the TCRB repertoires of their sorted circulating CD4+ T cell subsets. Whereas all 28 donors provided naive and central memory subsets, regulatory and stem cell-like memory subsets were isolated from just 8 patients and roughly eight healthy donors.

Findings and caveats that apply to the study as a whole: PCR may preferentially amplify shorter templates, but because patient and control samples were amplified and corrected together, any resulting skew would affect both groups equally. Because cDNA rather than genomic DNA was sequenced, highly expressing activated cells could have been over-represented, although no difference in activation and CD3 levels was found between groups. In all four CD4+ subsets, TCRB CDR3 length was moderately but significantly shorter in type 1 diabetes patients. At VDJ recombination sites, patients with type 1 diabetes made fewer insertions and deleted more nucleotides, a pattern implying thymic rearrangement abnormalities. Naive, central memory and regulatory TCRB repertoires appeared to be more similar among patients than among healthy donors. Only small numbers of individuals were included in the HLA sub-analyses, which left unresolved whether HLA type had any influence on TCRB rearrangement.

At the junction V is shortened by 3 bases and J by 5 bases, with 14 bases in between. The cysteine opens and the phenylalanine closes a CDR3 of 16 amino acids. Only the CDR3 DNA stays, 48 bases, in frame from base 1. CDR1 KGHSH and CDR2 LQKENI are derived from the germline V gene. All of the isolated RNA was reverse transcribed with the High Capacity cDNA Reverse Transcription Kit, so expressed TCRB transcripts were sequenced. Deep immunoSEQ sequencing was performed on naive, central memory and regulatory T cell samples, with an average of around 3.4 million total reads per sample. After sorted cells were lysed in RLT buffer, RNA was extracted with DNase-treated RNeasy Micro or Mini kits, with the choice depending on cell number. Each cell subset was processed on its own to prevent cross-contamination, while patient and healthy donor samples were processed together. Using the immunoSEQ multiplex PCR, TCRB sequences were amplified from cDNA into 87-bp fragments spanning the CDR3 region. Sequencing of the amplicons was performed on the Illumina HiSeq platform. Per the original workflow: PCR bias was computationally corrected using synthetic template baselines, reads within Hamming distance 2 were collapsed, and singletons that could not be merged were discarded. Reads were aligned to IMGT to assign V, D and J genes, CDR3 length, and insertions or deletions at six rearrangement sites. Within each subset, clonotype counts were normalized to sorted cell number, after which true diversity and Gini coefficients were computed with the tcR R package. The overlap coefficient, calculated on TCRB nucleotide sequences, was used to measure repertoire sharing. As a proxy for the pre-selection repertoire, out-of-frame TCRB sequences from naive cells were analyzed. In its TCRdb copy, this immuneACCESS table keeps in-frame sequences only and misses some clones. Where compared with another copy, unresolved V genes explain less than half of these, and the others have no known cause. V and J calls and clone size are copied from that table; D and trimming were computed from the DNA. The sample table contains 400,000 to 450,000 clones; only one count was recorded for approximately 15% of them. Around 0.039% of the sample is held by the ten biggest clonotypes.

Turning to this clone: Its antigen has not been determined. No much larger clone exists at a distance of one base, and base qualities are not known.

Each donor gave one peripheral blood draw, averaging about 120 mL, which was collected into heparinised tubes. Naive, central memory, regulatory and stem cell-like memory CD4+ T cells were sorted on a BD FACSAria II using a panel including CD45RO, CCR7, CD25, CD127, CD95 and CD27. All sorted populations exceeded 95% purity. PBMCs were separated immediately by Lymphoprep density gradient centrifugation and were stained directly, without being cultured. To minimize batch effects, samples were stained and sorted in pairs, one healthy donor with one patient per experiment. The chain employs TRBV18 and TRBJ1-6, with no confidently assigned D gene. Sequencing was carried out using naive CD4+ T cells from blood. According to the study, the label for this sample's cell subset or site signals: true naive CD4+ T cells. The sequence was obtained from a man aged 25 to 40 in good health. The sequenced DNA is TGTGCCAGCTCACCTCTACGGCCCAACAATAATTCACCCCTCCACTTT. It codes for CASSPLRPNNNSPLHF.